The 9 T cell receptor beta chains below come from one sample, sequenced in a study of blood T cells in healthy people across ages. It was with a sample-barcoded 5' primer and a J-beta primer mix that a second PCR of roughly 6 to 12 cycles was run. Each CDR3 protein gets one entry after TCRdb re-called the 5' RACE reads with MiXCR. The sample records about 800,000 distinct CDR3 sequences, 20% to 25% being singletons. The data were also submitted as part of a second study, on T cells of mothers and their children.

Sequenced sample: blood. Receptors were obtained from a boy under 18 in good health.

The chain combines TRBV7-3 with TRBJ2-5; D remains unclear. This CDR3 has 15 amino acids. With 5 bases removed from V and 5 bases from J, the gap between germline ends came to 18 bases. CDR1 SGHTA and CDR2 FQGTGA come from the germline V gene. The CDR3 bases are TGTGCCAGCAGCCGAGAGTCGCGTCTCGGCGAGACCCAGTACTTC. It specifies CASSRESRLGETQYF.

This sequence joins TRBV10-3 and TRBJ1-1; possibly TRBD1 for D (5 bases). Germline lookup yields CDR1 ENHRY and CDR2 SYGVKD. Trimming cost V 5 bases and J 6 bases, with 19 bases left between them. This CDR3 spans 15 amino acids. The CDR3, as DNA: TGTGCCATCAGTACCGAGGCCATTCGGGGCGCTGAAGCTTTCTTT. Translation gives CAISTEAIRGAEAFF.

This clonotype showed up just a few times. This chain connects TRBV9 to TRBJ2-5, with TRBD1 as a possible D gene (5 bases). V was pared by 0 bases and J by 5 bases, with 14 bases between. This CDR3 contains 15 residues. Per the germline V gene, CDR1 is SGDLS and CDR2 is YYNGEE. The CDR3 region is CASSVVPVGAETQYF. Here the CDR3 DNA reads TGTGCCAGCAGCGTAGTCCCAGTTGGGGCGGAGACCCAGTACTTC.

The V gene is TRBV6-1, the J gene TRBJ2-5, with 7 bases matching TRBD1. The last part of the DNA fits TRBJ2-7 better; the J call may be wrong. There are 19 residues in the CDR3. The germline CDR1 and CDR2 sequences are MNHNS and SASEGT. Here the CDR3 reads CASSEAPSRDRVGSYEQYF. CDR3 DNA sequence: TGTGCCAGCAGTGAAGCCCCATCGCGAGACAGGGTCGGCTCCTACGAGCAGTACTTC.

This clonotype was seen many times. V and J are TRBV4-3 and TRBJ2-7; weak D call: TRBD1 (5 bases). V was pared by 0 bases and J by 1 base, with 13 bases between. Germline CDR1 is LGHNA and CDR2 is YSLEER. There are 16 residues in the CDR3. The DNA of the CDR3 is TGCGCCAGCAGCCAAGAAGGTAGTGACAGTTCCTACGAGCAGTACTTC. Its translation is CASSQEGSDSSYEQYF.

Concerning this clonotype: An end of the junction differs from the germline gene, which may be a read error. The chain employs TRBV7-9 and TRBJ2-5; D gene unclear. The germline gives CDR1 SEHNR, CDR2 FQNEAQ (reference sequence). The CDR3 consists of 11 residues. In nucleotides, the CDR3 is TGTGCCAGCAGTCAAGAGGAGAGCCAGTACTTC. It codes for CASSQEESQYF. Complete variable domain (other parts from reference TRBV7-9 and TRBJ2-5): DTGVSQNPRHKITKRGQNVTFRCDPISEHNRLYWYRQTLGQGPEFLTYFQNEAQLEKSRLLSDRFSAERPKGSFSTLEIQRTEQGDSAMYLCASSQEESQYFGPGTRLLVL.

V gene TRBV29-1 combines with J gene TRBJ2-3; 12 bases match TRBD2. The length of the CDR3 is 14 residues. The germline CDR1 and CDR2 sequences are SQVTM and ANQGSEA. V lost 6 bases, J lost 5 bases, and 6 bases stayed unmatched. The CDR3 reads CSVTLAGGGDTQYF. Written as DNA, the CDR3 is TGCAGCGTCACACTAGCGGGGGGTGGAGATACGCAGTATTTT.

On this clonotype: At one end, the junction sequence differs from germline, possibly due to a read error. This chain joins TRBV7-7 and TRBJ2-2; D unresolved. In germline, CDR1 is SSHAT, CDR2 FNYEAQ (reference sequence). This CDR3 has 14 amino acids. This CDR3 reads CASSQLENTGELFF. As DNA, the CDR3 is TGTGCTAGCAGCCAATTGGAGAACACCGGGGAGCTGTTTTTT.

This clonotype was seen more than once but under ten times. Here the CDR3 reads CASSHYGGNAEETQYF. The CDR3 DNA sequence: TGTGCCAGCAGTCACTATGGTGGTAATGCCGAAGAGACCCAGTACTTC. The chain recombines TRBV6-5 with TRBJ2-5, with D unclear. Germline V CDR1 and CDR2: MNHEY, SVGAGI. Trimming removed 5 bases from V and 3 bases from J, with 19 bases in between. The CDR3 contains 16 residues.